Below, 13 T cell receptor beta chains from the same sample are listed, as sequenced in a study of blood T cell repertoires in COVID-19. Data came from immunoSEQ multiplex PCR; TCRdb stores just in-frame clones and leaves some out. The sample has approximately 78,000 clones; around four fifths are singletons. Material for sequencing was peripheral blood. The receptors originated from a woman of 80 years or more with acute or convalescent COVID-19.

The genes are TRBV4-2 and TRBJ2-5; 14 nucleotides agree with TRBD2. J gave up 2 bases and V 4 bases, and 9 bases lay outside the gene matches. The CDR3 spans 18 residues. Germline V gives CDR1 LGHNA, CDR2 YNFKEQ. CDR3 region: CASSLRLAGGPGQETQYF. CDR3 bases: TGTGCCAGCAGCCTTAGACTAGCGGGGGGGCCGGGTCAAGAGACCCAGTACTTC.

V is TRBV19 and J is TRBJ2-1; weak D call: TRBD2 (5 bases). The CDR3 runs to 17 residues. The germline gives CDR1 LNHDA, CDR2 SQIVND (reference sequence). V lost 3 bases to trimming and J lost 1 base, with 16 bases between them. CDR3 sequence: CASSINDPWRSYNEQFF. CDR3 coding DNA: TGTGCCAGTAGTATCAATGACCCCTGGAGGTCCTACAATGAGCAGTTCTTC.

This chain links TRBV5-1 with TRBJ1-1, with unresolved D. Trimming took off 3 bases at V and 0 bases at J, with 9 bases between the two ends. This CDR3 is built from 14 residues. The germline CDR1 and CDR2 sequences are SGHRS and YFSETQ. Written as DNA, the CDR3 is TGCGCCAGCAGCTGGGCTCTTCTGAACACTGAAGCTTTCTTT. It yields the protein CASSWALLNTEAFF.

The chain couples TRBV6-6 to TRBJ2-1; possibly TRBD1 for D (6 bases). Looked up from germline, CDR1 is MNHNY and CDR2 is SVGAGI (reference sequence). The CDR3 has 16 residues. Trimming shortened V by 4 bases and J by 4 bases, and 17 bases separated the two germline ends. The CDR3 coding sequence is TGTGCCAGCAGTTCCGTGGGACACATTCCTTACAATGAGCAGTTCTTC. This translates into CASSSVGHIPYNEQFF.

The CDR3 protein is CAWSVLDRRNTEAFF. CDR3 DNA: TGTGCCTGGAGTGTATTGGACAGACGGAACACTGAAGCTTTCTTT. The rearrangement joins TRBV30 to TRBJ1-1; D is perhaps TRBD1 (6 bases). There are 15 residues in the CDR3. Germline V gives CDR1 GTSNPN, CDR2 SVGIG (reference sequence). The germline V and J ends were trimmed by 0 bases and 1 base, with 12 bases remaining between them.

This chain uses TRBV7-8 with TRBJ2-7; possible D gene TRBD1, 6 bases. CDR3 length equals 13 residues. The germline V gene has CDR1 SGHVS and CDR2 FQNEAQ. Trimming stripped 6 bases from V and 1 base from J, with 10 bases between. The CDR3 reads CASRPGVSYEQYF. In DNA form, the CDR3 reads TGTGCCAGCAGACCAGGGGTTTCCTACGAGCAGTACTTC.

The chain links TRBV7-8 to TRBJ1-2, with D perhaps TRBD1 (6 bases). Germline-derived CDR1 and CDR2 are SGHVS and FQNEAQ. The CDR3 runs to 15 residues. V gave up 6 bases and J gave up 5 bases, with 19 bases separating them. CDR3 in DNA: TGTGCCAGCAGGCCGGACAGTTATTCCTTTTATGGCTACACCTTC. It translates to CASRPDSYSFYGYTF.

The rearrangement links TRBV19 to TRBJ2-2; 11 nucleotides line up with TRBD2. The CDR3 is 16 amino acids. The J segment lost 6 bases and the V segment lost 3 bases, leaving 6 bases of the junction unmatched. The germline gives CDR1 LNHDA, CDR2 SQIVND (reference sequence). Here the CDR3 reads CASSISSGGLAGELFF. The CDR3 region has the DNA TGTGCCAGTAGTATTTCTAGCGGGGGGCTAGCCGGGGAGCTGTTTTTT.

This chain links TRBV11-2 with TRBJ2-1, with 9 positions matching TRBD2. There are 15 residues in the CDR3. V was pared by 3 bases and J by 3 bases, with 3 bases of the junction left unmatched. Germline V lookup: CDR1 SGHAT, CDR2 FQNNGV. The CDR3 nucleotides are TGTGCCAGCAGCTTTTTAGCGGGAGACTACAATGAGCAGTTCTTC. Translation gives CASSFLAGDYNEQFF. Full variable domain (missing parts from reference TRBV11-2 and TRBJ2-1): EAGVAQSPRYKIIEKRQSVAFWCNPISGHATLYWYQQILGQGPKLLIQFQNNGVVDDSQLPKDRFSAERLKGVDSTLKIQPAKLEDSAVYLCASSFLAGDYNEQFFGPGTRLTVL.

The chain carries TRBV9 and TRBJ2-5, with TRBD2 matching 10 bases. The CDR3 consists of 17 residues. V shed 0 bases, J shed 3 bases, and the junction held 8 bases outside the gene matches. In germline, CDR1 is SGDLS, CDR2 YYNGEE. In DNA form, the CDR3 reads TGTGCCAGCAGCGTAGGAGCGAGCGGGGGGGCGAAAGAGACCCAGTACTTC. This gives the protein CASSVGASGGAKETQYF. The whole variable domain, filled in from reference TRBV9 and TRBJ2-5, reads DSGVTQTPKHLITATGQRVTLRCSPRSGDLSVYWYQQSLDQGLQFLIQYYNGEERAKGNILERFSAQQFPDLHSELNLSSLELGDSALYFCASSVGASGGAKETQYFGPGTRLLVL.

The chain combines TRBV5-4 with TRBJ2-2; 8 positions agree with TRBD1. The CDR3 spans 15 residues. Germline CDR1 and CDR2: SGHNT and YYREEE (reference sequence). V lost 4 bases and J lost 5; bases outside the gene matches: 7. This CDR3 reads CASSPRTGRTGELFF. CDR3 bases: TGTGCCAGCAGCCCCCGGACAGGGCGAACCGGGGAGCTGTTTTTT.

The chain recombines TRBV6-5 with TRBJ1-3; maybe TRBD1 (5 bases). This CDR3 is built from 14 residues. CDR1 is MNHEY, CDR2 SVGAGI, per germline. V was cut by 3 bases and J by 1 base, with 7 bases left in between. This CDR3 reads CASSYGGSGNTIYF. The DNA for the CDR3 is TGTGCCAGCAGTTATGGGGGGTCTGGAAACACCATATATTTT.

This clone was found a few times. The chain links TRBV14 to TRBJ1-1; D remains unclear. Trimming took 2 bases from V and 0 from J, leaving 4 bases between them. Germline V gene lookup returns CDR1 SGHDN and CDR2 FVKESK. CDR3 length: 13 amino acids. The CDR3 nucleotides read TGTGCCAGCAGCCAATACATGAACACTGAAGCTTTCTTT. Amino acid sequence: CASSQYMNTEAFF.